These 13 T cell receptor beta chains were all obtained from the same sample, sequenced in a study of memory CD4+ T cells and cytomegalovirus serostatus. Sequencing was performed with immunoSEQ multiplex PCR; in TCRdb, only in-frame clones are kept and a portion is missing. In the table there are some 47,000 clones, roughly 78% of which are singletons. Single viable CD3+CD4+CD8-CD45RO+ cells were sorted as the memory CD4+ T cells. Sequencing was performed on memory CD4+ T cells from blood. Receptors were obtained from an adult in good health and CMV-seronegative.

This sequence joins TRBV5-1 and TRBJ1-5; D not certain. The CDR3 is made up of 12 amino acids. Germline V lookup: CDR1 SGHRS, CDR2 YFSETQ. V dropped 5 bases and J dropped 9 bases, with 12 bases sitting between them. The CDR3 nucleotides read TGCGCCAGCAGGAGGGATCTCCTGCCCCAGCATTTT. Protein product: CASRRDLLPQHF.

The V gene is TRBV27, the J gene TRBJ1-1; unclear D gene. Trimming shortened V by 0 bases and J by 4 bases, and 21 bases separated the two germline ends. The CDR3 is made up of 18 amino acids. From germline, CDR1 is MNHEY and CDR2 SMNVEV (reference sequence). DNA for the CDR3: TGTGCCAGCAGTTTATCGAAGGAGCCAGCCATCTATCCCACTGAAGCTTTCTTT. Protein: CASSLSKEPAIYPTEAFF.

This chain joins TRBV6-1 and TRBJ1-5; D may be TRBD1 (5 bases). Germline CDR1 MNHNS, CDR2 SASEGT. V lost 7 bases and J 7 bases, leaving 17 bases between the germline ends. The CDR3 runs 14 residues. CDR3 DNA: TGTGCCAGCATGATCAAGGGGCTTTCCCAGCCCCAGCATTTT. Protein product: CASMIKGLSQPQHF.

This clone was found once. The chain combines TRBV5-4 with TRBJ1-1; D unclear. Germline assignment: CDR1 SGHNT and CDR2 YYREEE (reference sequence). The CDR3 runs 12 residues. V was shortened by 5 bases and J by 8 bases, with 13 bases between the two germline ends. The CDR3 reads CASSKGPLEAFF. CDR3 DNA: TGTGCCAGCAGTAAGGGCCCCCTCGAAGCTTTCTTT.

This clone was counted only a few times. The CDR3 nucleotides read TGCGCCAGCAGCTTGGGCGGGGGGGCCGTCAATGAGCAGTTCTTC. Translating gives CASSLGGGAVNEQFF. The chain uses TRBV5-1 and TRBJ2-1, with 9 positions matching TRBD2. V was pared by 0 bases and J by 6 bases, with 4 bases of the junction left unmatched. Germline V gives CDR1 SGHRS, CDR2 YFSETQ. The CDR3 is 15 amino acids.

This clone was seen more than once but under ten times. The J gene is TRBJ1-1, the V gene TRBV10-3; a possible D gene is TRBD1 (5 bases). From germline, CDR1 is ENHRY and CDR2 SYGVKD. Between the trimmed V and J ends, which lost 2 bases and 0 bases, there was a span of 7 bases. The CDR3 loop spans 14 amino acids. CDR3 sequence: CAISEARVNTEAFF. CDR3 nucleotides: TGTGCCATCAGTGAGGCCAGGGTGAACACTGAAGCTTTCTTT.

This clone was seen a single time. The V and J genes are TRBV4-1 and TRBJ1-2; 8 bases match TRBD1. Germline V gene sequence: CDR1 MGHRA, CDR2 YSYEKL. The V segment lost 1 base and the J segment 2 bases; nucleotides outside the gene matches: 12. This CDR3 is 18 amino acids long. CDR3 residues: CASSQALPFQGANYGYTF. The CDR3 DNA follows: TGCGCCAGCAGCCAAGCTCTGCCATTTCAGGGGGCGAACTATGGCTACACCTTC.

This CDR3 reads CASSYGGGYNSPLHF. The DNA of the CDR3 is TGTGCCAGCAGTTACGGGGGCGGCTATAATTCACCCCTCCACTTT. This chain uses TRBV6-5 with TRBJ1-6, with a weak D call TRBD1 (6 bases). Germline V CDR1 and CDR2: MNHEY, SVGAGI. CDR3 length: 15 amino acids. V was clipped by 2 bases and J by 3 bases, with 8 bases between them.

The chain links TRBV5-1 to TRBJ1-1; D is unclear. Between the trimmed V and J ends, which lost 3 bases and 0 bases, there was a span of 12 bases. The CDR3 runs to 15 residues. Germline CDR1 and CDR2: SGHRS and YFSETQ. This CDR3 reads CASSYSRELNTEAFF. The CDR3 DNA follows: TGCGCCAGCAGCTACTCCAGAGAATTGAACACTGAAGCTTTCTTT.

The rearrangement links TRBV28 to TRBJ1-1; D not resolved. The length of the CDR3 is 11 residues. Germline lookup yields CDR1 MDHEN and CDR2 SYDVKM. V was shortened by 7 bases and J by 0 bases, with 3 bases between the two germline ends. The CDR3 sequence is CASKVNTEAFF. The DNA for the CDR3 is TGTGCCAGCAAGGTGAACACTGAAGCTTTCTTT.

V and J are TRBV6-5 and TRBJ2-1; 16 bases map to TRBD2. In germline, CDR1 is MNHEY, CDR2 SVGAGI. V lost 5 bases to trimming and J lost 9 bases; unmatched junction nucleotides: 4. The length of the CDR3 is 15 residues. DNA of the CDR3: TGTGCCAGCAGTGGGACTAGCGGGGGGGCGGGTGAGCAGTTCTTC. Protein: CASSGTSGGAGEQFF.

The genes are TRBV10-3 and TRBJ1-1; possibly TRBD1 for D (5 bases). V was cut by 4 bases and J by 1 base, with 10 bases left in between. Germline CDR1 and CDR2: ENHRY and SYGVKD. The CDR3 has 14 residues. The CDR3, as DNA: TGTGCCATCAGTGGGGGACGGACGAACACTGAAGCTTTCTTT. Translated, it gives CAISGGRTNTEAFF.

V gene TRBV12-5 combines with J gene TRBJ1-1, with D possibly being TRBD1 (6 bases). Germline V CDR1 and CDR2: LGHNT, FRNRAP. V lost 5 bases to trimming and J lost 1 base, with 8 bases between them. The CDR3 contains 13 residues. The CDR3 nucleotides read TGTGCTAGTGGTCGGACAGCGAACACTGAAGCTTTCTTT. Translated: CASGRTANTEAFF.